The text below deals with one TCR beta chain. Its antigen is still unknown. Clones were sequenced by immunoSEQ multiplex PCR, and TCRdb holds only the in-frame ones, with some missing. Of a few thousand clones in the sample, about 90% are singletons; the top ten hold 4.5% to 5%. The sample originates from a study of chemoradiotherapy in HPV16-positive cancers. Samples were taken several times over chemoradiotherapy. General observations from the study: Functional assays defining HPV-specific T cells used only a couple of HPV16-positive patients.

Trimming pared 1 base from V and 2 bases from J, leaving 12 bases between. The germline CDR1 and CDR2 sequences are SGHRS and YFSETQ. The CDR3 loop spans 16 amino acids. This sequence originates from a human donor with HPV-associated anogenital cancer. The V and J genes are TRBV5-1 and TRBJ2-2, with D possibly called TRBD1 or TRBD2 (5 bases each). Sample: tumor tissue, taken from a patient who underwent chemoradiotherapy. CDR3 region: CASSLRSGRNTGELFF. The CDR3 nucleotides read TGCGCCAGCAGCTTGCGGTCAGGGAGAAACACCGGGGAGCTGTTTTTT.